The 6 T cell receptor beta chains reported below all come from one sample, sequenced in a study of blood T cells in healthy people across ages. The authors ran a second PCR of 7 to 11 cycles using a sample-barcoded 5' primer and a J-beta primer mix. TCRdb processed the 5' RACE reads anew with MiXCR; each CDR3 protein has one entry. The table records hundreds of thousands of distinct CDR3 sequences, more than 20% of them present only once. This same sample was also part of a study on T cells of mothers and their children.

Material for sequencing was blood. The receptors come from a boy under 18 in good health.

The genes are TRBV5-4 and TRBJ2-3, with 9 bases matching TRBD2. Germline lookup yields CDR1 SGHNT and CDR2 YYREEE (reference sequence). This CDR3 has 15 residues. V shed 5 bases, J shed 4 bases, and the junction held 8 bases outside the gene matches. The CDR3 here is CASRSPGLASDTQYF. The CDR3 region has the DNA TGTGCCAGCAGGTCCCCGGGACTAGCATCAGATACGCAGTATTTT.

This clonotype appeared many times. The V gene is TRBV28, the J gene TRBJ2-5, with D perhaps matching TRBD2 (5 bases). The germline CDR1 and CDR2 sequences are MDHEN and SYDVKM. Deletions cut 4 bases from V and 0 bases from J, with 15 bases between. The CDR3 sequence is 16 residues long. CDR3 loop: CASSSRTRDDQETQYF. CDR3 nucleotide sequence: TGTGCCAGCAGTTCCCGAACTAGAGACGACCAAGAGACCCAGTACTTC.

The chain couples TRBV10-3 to TRBJ2-5, with TRBD2 as a possible D gene (6 bases). V lost 10 bases and J lost 1, with 19 bases in between. The CDR3 covers 15 residues. Per germline, CDR1 ENHRY and CDR2 SYGVKD. The CDR3 loop is CATQASGGTQETQYF. The CDR3, as DNA: TGTGCCACCCAGGCCAGCGGCGGGACCCAAGAGACCCAGTACTTC.

V and J are TRBV21-1 and TRBJ2-7. TRBV21-1 is noted as a pseudogene. This CDR3 is 9 amino acids long. The CDR3: CASKGEQYF. In DNA, the CDR3 is TGTGCCAGCAAGGGCGAGCAGTACTTC.

This chain uses TRBV7-2 with TRBJ2-1, with 8 bases matching TRBD1. The CDR3 is 16 amino acids. Germline V gene data show CDR1 as SGHTA and CDR2 as FQGNSA. Trimming cost V 5 bases and J 1 base; bases outside gene matches: 7. CDR3 residues: CASSGRTGNSYNEQFF. The DNA of the CDR3 is TGTGCCAGCAGCGGAAGGACAGGGAATTCCTACAATGAGCAGTTCTTC.

This chain connects TRBV6-1 to TRBJ2-3; 10 bases align to TRBD2. Germline CDR1 reads MNHNS; CDR2 reads SASEGT. After removal of 6 bases from V and 6 bases from J, the junction contained 12 bases not matched to a gene. The CDR3 is made up of 16 amino acids. For the CDR3, the DNA is TGTGCCAGCAGCGAATCTTCTAGCGGGGGCTCGGATACGCAGTATTTT. Translated: CASSESSSGGSDTQYF.